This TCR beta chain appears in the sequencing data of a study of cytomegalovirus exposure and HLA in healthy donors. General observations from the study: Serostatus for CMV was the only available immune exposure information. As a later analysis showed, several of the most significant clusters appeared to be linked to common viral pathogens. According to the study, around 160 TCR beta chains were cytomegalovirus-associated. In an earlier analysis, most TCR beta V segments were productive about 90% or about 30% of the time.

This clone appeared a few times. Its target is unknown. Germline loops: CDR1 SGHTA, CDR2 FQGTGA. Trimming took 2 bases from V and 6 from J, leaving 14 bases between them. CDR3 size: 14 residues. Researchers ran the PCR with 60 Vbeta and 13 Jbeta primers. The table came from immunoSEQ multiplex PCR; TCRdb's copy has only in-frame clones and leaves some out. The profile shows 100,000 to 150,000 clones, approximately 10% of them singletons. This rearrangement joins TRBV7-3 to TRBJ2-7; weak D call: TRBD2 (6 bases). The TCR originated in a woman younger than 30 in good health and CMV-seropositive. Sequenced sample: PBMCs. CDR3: CASSLGGEQAEQYF. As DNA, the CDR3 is TGTGCCAGCAGCTTAGGAGGGGAGCAAGCCGAGCAGTACTTC. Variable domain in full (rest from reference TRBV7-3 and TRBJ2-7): GAGVSQTPSNKVTEKGKYVELRCDPISGHTALYWYRQSLGQGPEFLIYFQGTGAADDSGLPNDRFFAVRPEGSVSTLKIQRTERGDSAVYLCASSLGGEQAEQYFGPGTRLTVT.